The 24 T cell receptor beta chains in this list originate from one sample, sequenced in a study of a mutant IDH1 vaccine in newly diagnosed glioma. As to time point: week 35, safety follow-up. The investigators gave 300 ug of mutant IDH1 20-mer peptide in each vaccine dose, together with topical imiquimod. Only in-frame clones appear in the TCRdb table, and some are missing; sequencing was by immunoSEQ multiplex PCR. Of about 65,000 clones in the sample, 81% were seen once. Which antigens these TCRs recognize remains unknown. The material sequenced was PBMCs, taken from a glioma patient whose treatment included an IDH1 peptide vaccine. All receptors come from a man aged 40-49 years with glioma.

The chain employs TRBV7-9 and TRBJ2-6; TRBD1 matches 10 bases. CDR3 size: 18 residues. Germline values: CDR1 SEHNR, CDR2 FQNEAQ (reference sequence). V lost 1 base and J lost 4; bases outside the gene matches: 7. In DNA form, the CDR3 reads TGTGCCAGCAGCTTAGGTGACAGGGGGCTAGGAGGGGCCAACGTCCTGACTTTC. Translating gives CASSLGDRGLGGANVLTF.

The CDR3 DNA sequence: TGCGCCAGCAGCCAATTTAAAGGCCCTCTCTACGAGCAGTACTTC. Amino acids: CASSQFKGPLYEQYF. The rearrangement joins TRBV4-1 to TRBJ2-7; D call uncertain. The CDR3 length is 15 residues. V was cut by 2 bases and J by 3 bases, with 14 bases left in between. The germline V gene has CDR1 MGHRA and CDR2 YSYEKL.

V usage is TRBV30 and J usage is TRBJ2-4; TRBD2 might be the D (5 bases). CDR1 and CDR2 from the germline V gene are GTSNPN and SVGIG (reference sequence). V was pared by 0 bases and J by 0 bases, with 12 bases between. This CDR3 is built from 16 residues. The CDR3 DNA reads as TGTGCCTGGAGTGTACCAGCGGCCGTAGCCAAAAACATTCAGTACTTC. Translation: CAWSVPAAVAKNIQYF.

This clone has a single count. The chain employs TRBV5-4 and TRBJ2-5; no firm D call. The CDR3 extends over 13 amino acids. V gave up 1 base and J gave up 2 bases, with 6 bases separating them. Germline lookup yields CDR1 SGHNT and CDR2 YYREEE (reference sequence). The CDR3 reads CASSLRIQETQYF. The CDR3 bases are TGTGCCAGCAGCTTGCGGATTCAAGAGACCCAGTACTTC.

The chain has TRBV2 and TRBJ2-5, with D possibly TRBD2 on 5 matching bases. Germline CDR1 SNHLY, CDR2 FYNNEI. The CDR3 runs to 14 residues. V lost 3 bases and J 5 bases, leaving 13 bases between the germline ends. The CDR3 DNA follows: TGTGCCAGCAGTGATGTGGTCTCGGGGGAGACCCAGTACTTC. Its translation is CASSDVVSGETQYF.

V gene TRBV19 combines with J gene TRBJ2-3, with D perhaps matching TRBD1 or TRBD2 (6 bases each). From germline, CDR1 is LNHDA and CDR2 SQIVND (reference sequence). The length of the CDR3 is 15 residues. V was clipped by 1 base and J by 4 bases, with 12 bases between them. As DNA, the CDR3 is TGTGCCAGTAGTATAGGGCAGGGGAGGTCAGATACGCAGTATTTT. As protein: CASSIGQGRSDTQYF.

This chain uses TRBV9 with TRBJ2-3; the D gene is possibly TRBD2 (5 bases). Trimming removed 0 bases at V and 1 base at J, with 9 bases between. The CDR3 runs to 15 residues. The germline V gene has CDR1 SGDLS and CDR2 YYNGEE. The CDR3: CASSVGWRGTDTQYF. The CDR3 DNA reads TGTGCCAGCAGCGTAGGTTGGCGGGGCACAGATACGCAGTATTTT.

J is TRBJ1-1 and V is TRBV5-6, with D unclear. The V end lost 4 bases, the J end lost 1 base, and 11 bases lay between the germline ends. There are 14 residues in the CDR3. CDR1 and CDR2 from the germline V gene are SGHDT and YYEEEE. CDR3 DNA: TGTGCCAGCAGCCCCGGTCGGCGGAACACTGAAGCTTTCTTT. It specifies CASSPGRRNTEAFF.

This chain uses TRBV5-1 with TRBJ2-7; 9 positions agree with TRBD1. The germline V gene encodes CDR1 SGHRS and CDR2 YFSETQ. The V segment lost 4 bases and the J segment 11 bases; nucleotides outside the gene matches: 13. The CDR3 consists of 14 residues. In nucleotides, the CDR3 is TGCGCCAGCAGCACCGTCCCGGGACAGGGCCTGAAGTACTTC. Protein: CASSTVPGQGLKYF.

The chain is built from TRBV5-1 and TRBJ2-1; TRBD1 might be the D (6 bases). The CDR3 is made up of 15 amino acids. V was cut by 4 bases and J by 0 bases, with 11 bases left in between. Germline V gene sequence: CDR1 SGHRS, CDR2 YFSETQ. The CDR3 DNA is TGCGCCAGCAGCCCGCTAGGGGGCTCCTACAATGAGCAGTTCTTC. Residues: CASSPLGGSYNEQFF. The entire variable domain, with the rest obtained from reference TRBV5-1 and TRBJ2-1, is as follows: KAGVTQTPRYLIKTRGQQVTLSCSPISGHRSVSWYQQTPGQGLQFLFEYFSETQRNKGNFPGRFSGRQFSNSRSEMNVSTLELGDSALYLCASSPLGGSYNEQFFGPGTRLTVL.

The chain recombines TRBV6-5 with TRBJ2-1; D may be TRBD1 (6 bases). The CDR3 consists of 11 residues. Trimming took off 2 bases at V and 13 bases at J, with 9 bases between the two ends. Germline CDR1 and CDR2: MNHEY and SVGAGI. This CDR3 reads CASSYGGYQFF. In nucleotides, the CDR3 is TGTGCCAGCAGTTACGGGGGCTACCAGTTCTTC.

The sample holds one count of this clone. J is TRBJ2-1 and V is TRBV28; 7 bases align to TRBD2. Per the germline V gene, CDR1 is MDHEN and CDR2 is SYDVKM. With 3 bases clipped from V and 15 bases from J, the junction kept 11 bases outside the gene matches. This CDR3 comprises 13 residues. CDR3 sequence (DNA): TGTGCCAGCAGTTTCACAGCGGGAAGGGTGACGTTCTTC. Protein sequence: CASSFTAGRVTFF.

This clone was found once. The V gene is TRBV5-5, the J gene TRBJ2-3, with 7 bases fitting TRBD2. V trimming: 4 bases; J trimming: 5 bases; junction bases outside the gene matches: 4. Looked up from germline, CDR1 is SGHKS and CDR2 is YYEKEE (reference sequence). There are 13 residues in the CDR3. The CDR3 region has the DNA TGTGCCAGCAGCGGACTAGGAGGAGATACGCAGTATTTT. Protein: CASSGLGGDTQYF.

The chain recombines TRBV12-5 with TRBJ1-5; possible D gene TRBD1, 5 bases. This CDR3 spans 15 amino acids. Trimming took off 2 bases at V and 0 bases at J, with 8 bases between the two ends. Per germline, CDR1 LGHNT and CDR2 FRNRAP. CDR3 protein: CASGLTGYSNQPQHF. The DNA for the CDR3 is TGTGCTAGTGGTTTGACAGGCTATAGCAATCAGCCCCAGCATTTT.

For the CDR3, the DNA is TGCGCCAGCAGCTTAGGTACGGCCCTAGCCAAAAACATTCAGTACTTC. It codes for CASSLGTALAKNIQYF. This chain links TRBV5-1 with TRBJ2-4; no reliable D call. The CDR3 totals 16 residues. Germline CDR1 and CDR2: SGHRS and YFSETQ. With 2 bases removed from V and 0 bases from J, the gap between germline ends came to 12 bases.

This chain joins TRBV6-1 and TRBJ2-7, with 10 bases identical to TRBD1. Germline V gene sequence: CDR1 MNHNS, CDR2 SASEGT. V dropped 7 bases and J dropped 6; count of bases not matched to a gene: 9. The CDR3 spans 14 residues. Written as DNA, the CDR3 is TGTGCCAGCACTAGAAGAAGGGACAGGGGCGAGCAGTACTTC. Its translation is CASTRRRDRGEQYF.

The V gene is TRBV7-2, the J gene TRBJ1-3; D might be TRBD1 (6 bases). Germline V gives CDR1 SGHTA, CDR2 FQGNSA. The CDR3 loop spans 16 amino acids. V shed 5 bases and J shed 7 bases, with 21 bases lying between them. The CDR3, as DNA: TGTGCCAGCAGCCCTCAGACAGGCTTGACGGGGAACACCATATATTTT. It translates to CASSPQTGLTGNTIYF.

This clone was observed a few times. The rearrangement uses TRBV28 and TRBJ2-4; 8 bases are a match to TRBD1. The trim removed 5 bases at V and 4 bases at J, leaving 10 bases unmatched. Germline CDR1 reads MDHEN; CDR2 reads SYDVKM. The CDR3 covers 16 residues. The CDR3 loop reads CASSEFGTGRKNIQYF. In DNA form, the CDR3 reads TGTGCCAGCAGTGAATTCGGGACAGGACGAAAAAACATTCAGTACTTC.

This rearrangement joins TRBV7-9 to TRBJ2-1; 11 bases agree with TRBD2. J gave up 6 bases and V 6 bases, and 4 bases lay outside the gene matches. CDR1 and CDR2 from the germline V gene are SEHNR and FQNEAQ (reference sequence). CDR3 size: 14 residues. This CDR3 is CASRPGLAVNEQFF. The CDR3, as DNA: TGTGCCAGCAGACCGGGACTAGCGGTCAATGAGCAGTTCTTC.

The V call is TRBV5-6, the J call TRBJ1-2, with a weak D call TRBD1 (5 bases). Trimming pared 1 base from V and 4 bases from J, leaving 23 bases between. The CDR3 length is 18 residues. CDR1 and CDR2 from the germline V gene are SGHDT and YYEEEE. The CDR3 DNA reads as TGTGCCAGCAGCTTGAAGTCGGGGCTGTCTGGGACGCCCTATGGCTACACCTTC. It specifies CASSLKSGLSGTPYGYTF.

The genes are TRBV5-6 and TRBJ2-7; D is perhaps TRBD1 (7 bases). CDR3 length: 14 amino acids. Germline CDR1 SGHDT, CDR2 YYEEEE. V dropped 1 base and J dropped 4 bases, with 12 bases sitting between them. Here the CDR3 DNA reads TGTGCCAGCAGCTTGTCAGGGGGGCTATACGAGCAGTACTTC. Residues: CASSLSGGLYEQYF. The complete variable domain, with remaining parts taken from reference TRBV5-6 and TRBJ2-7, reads DAGVTQSPTHLIKTRGQQVTLRCSPKSGHDTVSWYQQALGQGPQFIFQYYEEEERQRGNFPDRFSGHQFPNYSSELNVNALLLGDSALYLCASSLSGGLYEQYFGPGTRLTVT.

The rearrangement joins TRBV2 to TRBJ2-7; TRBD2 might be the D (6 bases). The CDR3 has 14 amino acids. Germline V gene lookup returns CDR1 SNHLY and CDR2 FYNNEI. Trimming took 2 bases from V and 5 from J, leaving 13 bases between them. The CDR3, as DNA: TGTGCCAGCAGTGAACGGGCTAGCGTCCACGAGCAGTACTTC. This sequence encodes CASSERASVHEQYF. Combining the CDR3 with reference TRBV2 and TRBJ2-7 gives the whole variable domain EPEVTQTPSHQVTQMGQEVILRCVPISNHLYFYWYRQILGQKVEFLVSFYNNEISEKSEIFDDQFSVERPDGSNFTLKIRSTKLEDSAMYFCASSERASVHEQYFGPGTRLTVT.

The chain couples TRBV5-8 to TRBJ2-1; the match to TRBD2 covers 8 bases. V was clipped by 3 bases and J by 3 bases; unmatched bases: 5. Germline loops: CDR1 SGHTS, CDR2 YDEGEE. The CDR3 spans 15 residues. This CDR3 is CASSSPGLGYNEQFF. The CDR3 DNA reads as TGTGCCAGCAGCTCGCCGGGACTAGGCTACAATGAGCAGTTCTTC.

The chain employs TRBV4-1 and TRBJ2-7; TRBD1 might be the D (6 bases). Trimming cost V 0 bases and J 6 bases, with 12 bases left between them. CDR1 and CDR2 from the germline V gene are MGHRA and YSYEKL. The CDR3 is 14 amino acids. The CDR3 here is CASSQERGYGEQYF. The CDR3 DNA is TGCGCCAGCAGCCAAGAGAGGGGGTACGGCGAGCAGTACTTC.